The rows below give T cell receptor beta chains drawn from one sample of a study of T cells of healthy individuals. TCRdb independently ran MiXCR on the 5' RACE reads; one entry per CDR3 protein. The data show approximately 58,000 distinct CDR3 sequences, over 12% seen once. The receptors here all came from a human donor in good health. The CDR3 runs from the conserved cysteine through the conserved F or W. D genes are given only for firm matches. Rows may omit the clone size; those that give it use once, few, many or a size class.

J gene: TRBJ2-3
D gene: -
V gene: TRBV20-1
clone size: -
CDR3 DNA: TGCAGTCCTGACATTGCTAGCACAGATACGCAGTATTTT
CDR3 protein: CSPDIASTDTQYF

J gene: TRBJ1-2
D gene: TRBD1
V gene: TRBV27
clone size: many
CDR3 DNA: TGTGCCAGCACCCTCCGACGGACAGGGGGCTATGGCTACACCTTC
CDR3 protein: CASTLRRTGGYGYTF

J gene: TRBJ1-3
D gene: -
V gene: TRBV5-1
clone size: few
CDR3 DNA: TGCGCCAGCAGCTTAGTTGGAGGGGACACCATATATTTT
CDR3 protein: CASSLVGGDTIYF

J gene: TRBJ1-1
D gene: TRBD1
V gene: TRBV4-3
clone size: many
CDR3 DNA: TGCGCCAGCAGCCAAGATTACAGGGGTCATTTCAACACTGAAGCTTTCTTT
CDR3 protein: CASSQDYRGHFNTEAFF

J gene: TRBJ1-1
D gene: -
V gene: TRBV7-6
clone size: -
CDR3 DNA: TGTGCCAGCAGCTTAGAAAGGAACACTGAAGCTTTCTTT
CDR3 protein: CASSLERNTEAFF

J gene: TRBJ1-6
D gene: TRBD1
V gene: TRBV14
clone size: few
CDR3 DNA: TGTGCCAGCCGGGACAGGGGGTTGTCACCCCTCCACTTT
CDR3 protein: CASRDRGLSPLHF

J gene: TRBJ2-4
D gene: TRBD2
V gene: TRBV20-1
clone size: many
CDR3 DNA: TGCAGTGCTCCAGAGGGAGGGGTTTCCAAAAACATTCAGTACTTC
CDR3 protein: CSAPEGGVSKNIQYF

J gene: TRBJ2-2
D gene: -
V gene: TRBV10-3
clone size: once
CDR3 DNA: TGTGCCATCAGTGAGTCTAATACAGGGGAGGACACCGGGGAGCTGTTTTTT
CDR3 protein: CAISESNTGEDTGELFF

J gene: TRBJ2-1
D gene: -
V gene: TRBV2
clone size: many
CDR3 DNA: TGTGCCAGCAGTTCCGTTCAGAATGAGCAGTTCTTC
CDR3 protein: CASSSVQNEQFF

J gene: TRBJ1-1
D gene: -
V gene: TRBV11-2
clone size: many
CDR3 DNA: TGTGCCAGCAGCTGGGCGGGGAGGGACACTGAAGCTTTCTTT
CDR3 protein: CASSWAGRDTEAFF

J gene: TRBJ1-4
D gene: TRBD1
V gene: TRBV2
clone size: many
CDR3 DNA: TGTGCCAGCAGATTCGGGACAGGGGGAAATGAAAAACTGTTTTTT
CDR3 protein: CASRFGTGGNEKLFF

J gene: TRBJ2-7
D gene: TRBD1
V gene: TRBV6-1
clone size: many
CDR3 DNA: TGTGCCAGCGCAAGGGACAGGGCTGGATCCGAGCAGTACTTC
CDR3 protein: CASARDRAGSEQYF

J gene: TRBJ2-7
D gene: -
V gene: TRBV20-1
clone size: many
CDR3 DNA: TGCAGTGCTAGAGATGAAGGGGGGCAAAGTTCCTACGAGCAGTACTTC
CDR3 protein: CSARDEGGQSSYEQYF

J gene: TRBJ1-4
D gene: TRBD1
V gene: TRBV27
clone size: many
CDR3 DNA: TGTGCCAGCAGAGGACAGGGCGATGAAAAACTGTTTTTT
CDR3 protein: CASRGQGDEKLFF

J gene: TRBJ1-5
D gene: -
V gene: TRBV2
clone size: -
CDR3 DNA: TGTGCCACCTCGGGGAGGGATGGCAATCAGCCCCAGCATTTT
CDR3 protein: CATSGRDGNQPQHF

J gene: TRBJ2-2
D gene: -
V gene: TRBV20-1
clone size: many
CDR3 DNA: TGCAGTGCCAGGGACGCCGGGGAGCTGTTTTTT
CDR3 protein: CSARDAGELFF

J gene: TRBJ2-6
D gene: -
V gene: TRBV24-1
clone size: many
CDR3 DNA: TGTGCCACCAGTGACAAGGTTGGGTCTGGGGCCAACGTCCTGACTTTC
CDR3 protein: CATSDKVGSGANVLTF

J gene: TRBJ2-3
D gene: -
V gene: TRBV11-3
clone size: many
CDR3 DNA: TGTGCCAGCAGCCCACCCCGACCCCGAGGCACAGATACGCAGTATTTT
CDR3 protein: CASSPPRPRGTDTQYF

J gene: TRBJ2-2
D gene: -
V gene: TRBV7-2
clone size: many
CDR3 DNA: TGTGCCAGCAGCTTCAACACGGACCGCAGAACCGGGGAGCTGTTTTTT
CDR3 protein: CASSFNTDRRTGELFF

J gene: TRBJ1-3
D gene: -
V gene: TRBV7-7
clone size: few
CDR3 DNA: TGTGCCAGCAGCTTACATTCAGCATCCTCTGGAAACACCATATATTTT
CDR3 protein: CASSLHSASSGNTIYF

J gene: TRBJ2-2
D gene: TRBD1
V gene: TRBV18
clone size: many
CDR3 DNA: TGTGCCAGCTCATCGGGACAGAGCACCGGGGAGCTGTTTTTT
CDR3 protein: CASSSGQSTGELFF

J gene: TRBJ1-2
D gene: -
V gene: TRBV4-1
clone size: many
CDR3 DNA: TGCGCCAGCAGCCAAGAAGCGCAGGGTGTCTATGGCTACACCTTC
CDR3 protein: CASSQEAQGVYGYTF

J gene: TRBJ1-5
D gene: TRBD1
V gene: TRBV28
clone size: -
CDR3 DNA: TGTGCCAACAGGCTTAACAGGGGGCTGGGCAATCAGCCCCAGCATTTT
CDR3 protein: CANRLNRGLGNQPQHF

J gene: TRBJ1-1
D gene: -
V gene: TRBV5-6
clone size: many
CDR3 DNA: TGTGCCAGCAGCTCCGGGACACACCCTGAAGCTTTCTTT
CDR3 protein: CASSSGTHPEAFF

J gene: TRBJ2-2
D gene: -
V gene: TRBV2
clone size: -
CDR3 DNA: TGTGCCAGCAGTCAAGGAAACACCGGGGAGCTGTTTTTT
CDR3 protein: CASSQGNTGELFF

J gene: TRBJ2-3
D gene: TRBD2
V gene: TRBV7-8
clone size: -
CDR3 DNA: TGTGCCTCCTGGACTAGCGGCAGCACAGATACGCAGTATTTT
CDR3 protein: CASWTSGSTDTQYF

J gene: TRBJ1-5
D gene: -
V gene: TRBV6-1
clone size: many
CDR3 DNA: TGTGCCAGCAGTGGAGGGGACCCTCAGCCCCAGCATTTT
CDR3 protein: CASSGGDPQPQHF

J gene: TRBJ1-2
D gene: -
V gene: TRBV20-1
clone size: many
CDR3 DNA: TGCAGTGCTAGAGATGTTGGGGCAGAATCTAACTATGGCTACACCTTC
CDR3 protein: CSARDVGAESNYGYTF

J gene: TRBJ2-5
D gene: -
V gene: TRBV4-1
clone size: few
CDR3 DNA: TGCGCCAGCAGCCAAAATTCTAGCCCTGAGACCCAGTACTTC
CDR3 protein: CASSQNSSPETQYF

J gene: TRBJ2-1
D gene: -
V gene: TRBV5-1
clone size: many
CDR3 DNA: TGCGCCAGCAGCTTGGTTTTTGGAACGGACTCCAATGAGCAGTTCTTC
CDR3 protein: CASSLVFGTDSNEQFF

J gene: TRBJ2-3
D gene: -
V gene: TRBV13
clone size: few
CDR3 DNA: TGTGCCAGCAGCTTGAAGCCAGGGGCCTTCGCAGATACGCAGTATTTT
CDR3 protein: CASSLKPGAFADTQYF

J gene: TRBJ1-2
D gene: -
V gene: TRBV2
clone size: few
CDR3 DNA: TGTGCCAGCAGTGTGAACAGGATAAACTATGGCTACACCTTC
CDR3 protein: CASSVNRINYGYTF

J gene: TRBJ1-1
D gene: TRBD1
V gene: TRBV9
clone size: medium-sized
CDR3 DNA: TGTGCCAGCAGCGTAAGGGGGCACGACACTGAAGCTTTCTTT
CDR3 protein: CASSVRGHDTEAFF

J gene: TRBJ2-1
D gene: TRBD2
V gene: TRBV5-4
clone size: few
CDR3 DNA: TGTGCCAGCAGCCTCCCACTAGCGCCATACAATGAGCAGTTCTTC
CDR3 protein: CASSLPLAPYNEQFF

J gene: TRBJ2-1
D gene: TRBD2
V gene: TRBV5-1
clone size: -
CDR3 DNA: TGCGCCAGCAGCCCCGGGACTAGCGGAGGGCGTTACAATGAGCAGTTCTTC
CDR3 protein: CASSPGTSGGRYNEQFF

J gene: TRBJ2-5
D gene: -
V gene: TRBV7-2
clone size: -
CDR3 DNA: TGTGCCAGCAGGCAGGGGGGACGAGAGACCCAGTACTTC
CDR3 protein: CASRQGGRETQYF

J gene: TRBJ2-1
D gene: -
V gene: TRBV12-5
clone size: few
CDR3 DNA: TGTGCTAGTGCCTTAAGTCGGAATGAGCAGTTCTTC
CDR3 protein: CASALSRNEQFF

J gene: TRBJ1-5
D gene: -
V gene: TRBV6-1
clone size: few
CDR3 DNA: TGTGCCAGCACCGAATCCCCCAACAATCAGCCCCAGCATTTT
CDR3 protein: CASTESPNNQPQHF

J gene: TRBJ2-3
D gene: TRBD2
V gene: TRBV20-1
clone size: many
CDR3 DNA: TGCAGTGTTCCGGGACTAGAAACAGATACGCAGTATTTT
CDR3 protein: CSVPGLETDTQYF

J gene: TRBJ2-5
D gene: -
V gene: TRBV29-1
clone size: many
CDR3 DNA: TGCAGCGTTGTCTCCCTCCAAGAGACCCAGTACTTC
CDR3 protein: CSVVSLQETQYF

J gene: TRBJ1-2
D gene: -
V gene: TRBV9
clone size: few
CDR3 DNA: TGTGCCAGCAGCTCGGTTCCAGGGGCCAGCTATGGCTACACCTTC
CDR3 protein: CASSSVPGASYGYTF